This T cell receptor beta chain was sequenced during a study of T cell repertoires in cytomegalovirus infection. TCRdb analysed the reads with MiXCR anew, one entry per CDR3 protein. The sample holds fewer than 400,000 distinct CDR3 sequences; 18% are singletons and the top ten take approximately 10%. After removal of 0 bases from V and 5 bases from J, the junction contained 7 bases not matched to a gene. Germline CDR1 and CDR2: SGDLS and YYNGEE. This CDR3 contains 17 residues. The V and J genes are TRBV9 and TRBJ2-2; 10 bases fit TRBD2. The sequence derives from a human donor in good health (CMV status not recorded). Some clones in this sample may be carry-over from other donors' samples. Sample: PBMCs. CDR3 in amino acids: CASSVAGGSGRTGELFF. Written as DNA, the CDR3 is TGTGCCAGCAGCGTAGCAGGTGGTAGCGGGAGGACCGGGGAGCTGTTTTTT.